This entry lists 25 T cell receptor beta chains sequenced from one sample in a study of shared clonotypes between healthy human individuals. Some clones are missing from TCRdb's copy, which holds only in-frame ones; the method was immunoSEQ multiplex PCR. The sample holds hundreds of thousands of clones, approximately 96% seen once. As defined, naive CD8 cells were CD45RO-negative and positively selected for CCR7, with terminally differentiated effector memory CD45RA+ cells excluded. Source material: naive CD8+ T cells sorted from blood. These receptors all stem from a woman between 25 and 40 years old in good health.

This clone is a singleton in its sample. Other nucleotide sequences in the sample specify the same CDR3. CDR3: CASSPPNTGELFF. As DNA, the CDR3 is TGTGCCAGCAGCCCACCCAACACCGGGGAGCTGTTTTTT. This chain joins TRBV9 and TRBJ2-2, with no clear D. Germline values: CDR1 SGDLS, CDR2 YYNGEE. V lost 4 bases and J lost 2, with 6 bases in between. The CDR3 consists of 13 residues. The full variable domain, its missing parts supplied by reference TRBV9 and TRBJ2-2, is DSGVTQTPKHLITATGQRVTLRCSPRSGDLSVYWYQQSLDQGLQFLIQYYNGEERAKGNILERFSAQQFPDLHSELNLSSLELGDSALYFCASSPPNTGELFFGEGSRLTVL.

The chain combines TRBV6-5 with TRBJ1-1; D gene unclear. The CDR3 runs to 12 residues. Looked up from germline, CDR1 is MNHEY and CDR2 is SVGAGI. V was pared by 8 bases and J by 3 bases, with 10 bases between. CDR3 region: CASSQWDTEAFF. CDR3 bases: TGTGCCAGCTCGCAGTGGGACACTGAAGCTTTCTTT.

On this clone itself: In the same sample, other DNA sequences code for this CDR3. The chain couples TRBV10-1 to TRBJ2-7; weak D call: TRBD2 (5 bases). This CDR3 has 11 residues. The germline CDR1 and CDR2 sequences are WNHNN and SYGVQD (reference sequence). With 3 bases removed from V and 5 bases from J, the gap between germline ends came to 5 bases. CDR3 region: CASSDGDEQYF. CDR3 nucleotide sequence: TGCGCCAGCAGTGACGGGGACGAGCAGTACTTC.

V and J are TRBV6-5 and TRBJ2-3; 7 nucleotides agree with TRBD2. V was pared by 6 bases and J by 4 bases, with 10 bases of the junction left unmatched. The CDR3 loop spans 15 amino acids. Germline assignment: CDR1 MNHEY and CDR2 SVGAGI. CDR3 nucleotides: TGTGCCAGCAGCCGTGAGGGAGGGCCCTCAGATACGCAGTATTTT. The encoded protein is CASSREGGPSDTQYF.

V and J are TRBV27 and TRBJ2-1; 9 bases line up with TRBD1. This CDR3 region has 15 residues. V dropped 4 bases and J dropped 4; count of bases not matched to a gene: 5. Germline V gives CDR1 MNHEY, CDR2 SMNVEV (reference sequence). The chain's CDR3 is CASSSPGQGYNEQFF. CDR3 in DNA: TGTGCCAGCAGTTCCCCGGGACAGGGTTACAATGAGCAGTTCTTC.

This clone was detected only a few times. The sample holds other DNA sequences that translate to the same CDR3. The rearrangement uses TRBV27 and TRBJ2-7, with 8 bases lining up with TRBD1. Germline loops: CDR1 MNHEY, CDR2 SMNVEV (reference sequence). The CDR3 runs 13 residues. J gave up 3 bases and V 5 bases, and 3 bases lay outside the gene matches. CDR3 residues: CASSHGQGYEQYF. The CDR3 bases are TGTGCCAGCAGTCACGGACAGGGCTACGAGCAGTACTTC.

This clone has a handful of counts. The chain employs TRBV10-1 and TRBJ1-1, with D possibly being TRBD1 (5 bases). V was trimmed by 6 bases and J by 2 bases, leaving 10 bases between them. CDR3 length: 13 residues. Per the germline V gene, CDR1 is WNHNN and CDR2 is SYGVQD (reference sequence). CDR3 in DNA: TGCGCCAGCAGGATAGGGGTAAACACTGAAGCTTTCTTT. Translation gives CASRIGVNTEAFF.

The chain joins TRBV27 to TRBJ2-7; D is undetermined. The CDR3 covers 15 residues. The ends were cut back, 3 bases at V and 2 bases at J, with 14 bases in the middle. Germline-derived CDR1 and CDR2 are MNHEY and SMNVEV (reference sequence). CDR3 residues: CASSFHSGGTYEQYF. The CDR3 DNA follows: TGTGCCAGCAGTTTCCACTCGGGCGGAACCTACGAGCAGTACTTC.

CDR3 sequence (DNA): TGTGCCAGCAGCTGGACAGGGGTGGGGTACGAGCAGTACTTC. It is translated as CASSWTGVGYEQYF. The V call is TRBV5-8, the J call TRBJ2-7, with TRBD1 matching over 9 bases. The ends lost 3 bases at V and 4 bases at J; junction bases unmatched: 5. Looked up from germline, CDR1 is SGHTS and CDR2 is YDEGEE. This CDR3 is 14 amino acids long.

The chain combines TRBV10-3 with TRBJ2-3; the D is unclear. Trimming took 2 bases from V and 1 from J, leaving 7 bases between them. The CDR3 runs 14 residues. The germline V gene has CDR1 ENHRY and CDR2 SYGVKD. The CDR3 is CAISEGQGTDTQYF. For the CDR3, the DNA is TGTGCCATCAGTGAGGGGCAGGGCACAGATACGCAGTATTTT.

The chain uses TRBV2 and TRBJ1-1, with 10 bases aligning to TRBD1. J lost 1 base, V lost 0 bases, and 5 bases had no gene match. The CDR3 loop spans 17 amino acids. Germline loops: CDR1 SNHLY, CDR2 FYNNEI. The CDR3, as DNA: TGTGCCAGCAGTGAAGCCCAGACAGGGGGCACGAACACTGAAGCTTTCTTT. The encoded protein is CASSEAQTGGTNTEAFF.

This clone was detected only a few times. The chain links TRBV2 to TRBJ2-7; D might be TRBD2 (5 bases). V lost 8 bases, J lost 2 bases, and 10 bases lay in between. From germline, CDR1 is SNHLY and CDR2 FYNNEI. The CDR3 contains 12 residues. DNA of the CDR3: TGTGCCAGCGAGGGCGGACCCTACGAGCAGTACTTC. It is translated as CASEGGPYEQYF.

This chain joins TRBV7-9 and TRBJ1-1, with a tentative D call TRBD1 (6 bases). V dropped 0 bases and J dropped 9 bases, with 8 bases sitting between them. The CDR3 consists of 12 residues. CDR1 and CDR2 from the germline V gene are SEHNR and FQNEAQ (reference sequence). CDR3 sequence reads: CASSLAGQKAFF. DNA of the CDR3: TGTGCCAGCAGCTTAGCGGGACAAAAAGCTTTCTTT.

The rearrangement links TRBV11-2 to TRBJ2-3, with D perhaps given as TRBD1 or TRBD2 (5 bases each). Trimming stripped 5 bases from V and 2 bases from J, with 11 bases between. Germline V lookup: CDR1 SGHAT, CDR2 FQNNGV. The CDR3 has 14 residues. CDR3 DNA sequence: TGTGCCAGCAGCAGTTGGGACCTCACAGATACGCAGTATTTT. It specifies CASSSWDLTDTQYF.

V gene TRBV28 combines with J gene TRBJ1-5; a weak D match, TRBD1 (6 bases). Germline lookup yields CDR1 MDHEN and CDR2 SYDVKM. The CDR3 covers 15 residues. V shed 10 bases and J shed 2 bases, with 18 bases lying between them. CDR3 sequence: CATSRRTDGNQPQHF. The CDR3 DNA reads as TGTGCCACCTCGCGACGGACAGACGGCAATCAGCCCCAGCATTTT. The entire variable domain, with the rest obtained from reference TRBV28 and TRBJ1-5, is as follows: DVKVTQSSRYLVKRTGEKVFLECVQDMDHENMFWYRQDPGLGLRLIYFSYDVKMKEKGDIPEGYSVSREKKERFSLILESASTNQTSMYLCATSRRTDGNQPQHFGDGTRLSIL.

The chain recombines TRBV5-5 with TRBJ1-1; D uncertain. The CDR3 spans 14 residues. V was shortened by 4 bases and J by 0 bases, with 10 bases between the two germline ends. The germline gives CDR1 SGHKS, CDR2 YYEKEE (reference sequence). CDR3 amino acids: CASSPTVMNTEAFF. CDR3 sequence (DNA): TGTGCCAGCAGCCCGACGGTCATGAACACTGAAGCTTTCTTT.

V is TRBV6-5 and J is TRBJ2-5; no firm D call. The CDR3 has 14 amino acids. With 6 bases removed from V and 1 base from J, the gap between germline ends came to 12 bases. CDR1 MNHEY and CDR2 SVGAGI come from the germline V gene. The CDR3 DNA sequence: TGTGCCAGCAGCACGGGTCGGGTCCAAGAGACCCAGTACTTC. It codes for CASSTGRVQETQYF.

V usage is TRBV21-1 and J usage is TRBJ2-4. TRBV21-1 has pseudogene status. CDR3 length: 17 residues. The CDR3 is CASSGRAPALGKNIQYF. Written as DNA, the CDR3 is TGTGCCAGCAGCGGCCGGGCTCCCGCGTTGGGCAAAAACATTCAGTACTTC.

The chain carries TRBV28 and TRBJ2-7, with 14 positions matching TRBD2. The junction had 6 bases not matched to a gene; V was cut back by 2 bases and J by 0 bases. Germline V gene data show CDR1 as MDHEN and CDR2 as SYDVKM. The CDR3 extends over 18 amino acids. The CDR3 loop reads CASSLEGTSGSGSYEQYF. Here the CDR3 DNA reads TGTGCCAGCAGTTTAGAGGGGACTAGCGGGAGTGGCTCCTACGAGCAGTACTTC.

This sequence joins TRBV19 and TRBJ1-1; D uncertain. Trimming took 3 bases from V and 7 from J, leaving 12 bases between them. Germline CDR1 reads LNHDA; CDR2 reads SQIVND (reference sequence). The CDR3 is 13 residues long. CDR3 loop: CASSIIEGFEAFF. Written as DNA, the CDR3 is TGTGCCAGTAGTATTATAGAGGGATTTGAAGCTTTCTTT.

This clone was seen just once. The rearrangement joins TRBV7-9 to TRBJ2-2, with D hard to call. Germline CDR1 reads SEHNR; CDR2 reads FQNEAQ (reference sequence). This CDR3 comprises 14 residues. V gave up 0 bases and J gave up 5 bases, with 7 bases separating them. CDR3 nucleotides: TGTGCCAGCAGCTTAGCGAGCCAGACCGGGGAGCTGTTTTTT. This codes for CASSLASQTGELFF. Looking up the rest from reference TRBV7-9 and TRBJ2-2 gives the full variable domain: DTGVSQNPRHKITKRGQNVTFRCDPISEHNRLYWYRQTLGQGPEFLTYFQNEAQLEKSRLLSDRFSAERPKGSFSTLEIQRTEQGDSAMYLCASSLASQTGELFFGEGSRLTVL.

Written as DNA, the CDR3 is TGTGCCACGGAGGGGAGAGGGAGCACAGATACGCAGTATTTT. This gives the protein CATEGRGSTDTQYF. V is TRBV10-3 and J is TRBJ2-3, with a tentative D call TRBD2 (6 bases). V was shortened by 10 bases and J by 0 bases, with 14 bases between the two germline ends. Per germline, CDR1 ENHRY and CDR2 SYGVKD. The CDR3 runs 14 residues.

This clone occurred a few times. The chain employs TRBV30 and TRBJ1-2; TRBD1 might be the D (6 bases). Per the germline V gene, CDR1 is GTSNPN and CDR2 is SVGIG (reference sequence). This CDR3 region has 10 residues. The ends were cut back, 5 bases at V and 6 bases at J, with 7 bases in the middle. The CDR3 is CAWAGDGYTF. The CDR3 nucleotides are TGTGCCTGGGCAGGGGATGGCTACACCTTC.

V is TRBV27 and J is TRBJ1-1, with a possible D match to TRBD1 (5 bases). Germline V gives CDR1 MNHEY, CDR2 SMNVEV (reference sequence). The length of the CDR3 is 14 residues. V lost 5 bases to trimming and J lost 6 bases, with 16 bases between them. This CDR3 reads CASSPMTAIAEAFF. The CDR3 DNA sequence: TGTGCCAGCAGTCCCATGACAGCCATCGCTGAAGCTTTCTTT.

The gene calls are TRBV2 and TRBJ2-2, with no clear D. Between the trimmed V and J ends, which lost 2 bases and 5 bases, there was a span of 3 bases. The germline V gene encodes CDR1 SNHLY and CDR2 FYNNEI. CDR3 length: 12 residues. CDR3 loop: CASSEWTGELFF. The CDR3, as DNA: TGTGCCAGCAGTGAATGGACCGGGGAGCTGTTTTTT.